Listed below are T cell receptor beta chains from one sample, sequenced in a study of Ad26.COV2.S vaccination and SARS-CoV-2 variants. Produced via immunoSEQ multiplex PCR; TCRdb's table is partial and in-frame only. The profile shows about 440,000 clones, around 91% of them singletons. Source: peripheral blood, taken in a trial of Ad26.COV2.S vaccine versus placebo. The origin of the receptors is a person aged 18-60 years who received the Ad26.COV2.S COVID-19 vaccine or a placebo. CDR3s include the opening cysteine and the closing phenylalanine or tryptophan. The D gene is left open where the match is weak. A clone size is listed for some rows: how often the clone was seen (once, few, many), or a class if it is expanded.

clone_size d_call j_call v_call cdr3_aa cdr3_nt
. . TRBJ1-4 TRBV7-6 CASSLTTNEKLFF TGTGCCAGCAGCTTAACAACTAATGAAAAACTGTTTTTT
. TRBD2 TRBJ2-7 TRBV27 CASSLYPGTSGRRDEQYF TGTGCCAGCAGTTTGTATCCCGGGACTAGCGGGAGAAGGGACGAGCAGTACTTC
. TRBD2 TRBJ2-7 TRBV19 CASSMALAAYEQYF TGTGCCAGTAGTATGGCCCTAGCGGCCTACGAGCAGTACTTC
once TRBD1 TRBJ2-7 TRBV7-9 CASSPRTGGNEQYF TGTGCCAGCAGTCCCCGGACAGGGGGCAACGAGCAGTACTTC
. TRBD2 TRBJ2-3 TRBV7-2 CASSLRAGARYPSTDTQYF TGTGCCAGCAGCTTAAGGGCGGGAGCTAGATACCCTAGCACAGATACGCAGTATTTT
. . TRBJ1-4 TRBV5-1 CASSLGQGTDLEEKLFF TGCGCCAGCAGCTTGGGTCAGGGAACGGACTTGGAGGAAAAACTGTTTTTT
. . TRBJ1-6 TRBV7-6 CASSQQYSSYNSPLHF TGTGCCAGCAGCCAACAGTATAGCTCCTATAATTCACCCCTCCACTTT
. TRBD2 TRBJ2-7 TRBV6-2/TRBV6-3 CASSYRTSGSLNEQYF TGTGCCAGCAGTTACCGGACTAGCGGGAGCCTCAACGAGCAGTACTTC
. TRBD1 TRBJ2-7 TRBV6-2/TRBV6-3 CASSRTGGGYEQYF TGTGCCAGCAGCCGGACAGGGGGCGGATACGAGCAGTACTTC
. . TRBJ2-3 TRBV4-1 CASSQGLFTDTQYF TGCGCCAGCAGCCAAGGGCTCTTCACAGATACGCAGTATTTT
. . TRBJ2-5 TRBV7-2 CASSEGVQETQYF TGTGCCAGCAGCGAGGGGGTCCAAGAGACCCAGTACTTC
. TRBD2 TRBJ2-7 TRBV6-2/TRBV6-3 CASSLAGVEEQYF TGTGCCAGCAGCCTAGCGGGAGTGGAGGAGCAGTACTTC
. . TRBJ2-7 TRBV7-2 CASRQFGQLNSYEQYF TGTGCCAGCAGACAGTTTGGACAGTTAAACTCCTACGAGCAGTACTTC
. . TRBJ2-7 TRBV3-1/TRBV3-2 CASSPGLSSYEQYF TGTGCCAGCAGCCCCGGACTTAGCTCCTACGAGCAGTACTTC
. . TRBJ2-7 TRBV19 CASSMERGGSYEQYF TGTGCCAGTAGTATGGAGAGGGGTGGTTCCTACGAGCAGTACTTC
. . TRBJ1-2 TRBV15 CATSREVSGYTF TGTGCCACCAGCAGAGAGGTTTCTGGCTACACCTTC
. . TRBJ2-3 TRBV6-4 CASSVRQSLTSVEDTQYF TGTGCCAGCAGTGTGAGACAGAGCCTTACTTCGGTGGAAGATACGCAGTATTTT
. . TRBJ1-6 TRBV3-1/TRBV3-2 CASSQDGALGSPLHF TGTGCCAGCAGCCAAGACGGAGCATTAGGTTCACCCCTCCACTTT
once . TRBJ2-7 TRBV2 CASSPWLLGGGFTEQYF TGTGCCAGCAGTCCTTGGCTACTGGGAGGGGGGTTCACCGAGCAGTACTTC
. . TRBJ1-6 TRBV12-3/TRBV12-4 CASREGQNSPLHF TGTGCCAGCAGGGAGGGACAAAATTCACCCCTCCACTTT
. TRBD1 TRBJ2-1 TRBV30 CAFNRDRGFNEQFF TGTGCCTTTAACCGGGACAGGGGGTTCAATGAGCAGTTCTTC
. . TRBJ2-4 TRBV3-1/TRBV3-2 CASSPGEGDVPLAKNIQYF TGTGCCAGCAGCCCCGGAGAAGGGGATGTTCCGTTGGCCAAAAACATTCAGTACTTC
. TRBD1 TRBJ1-2 TRBV12-5 CASGLVHGTGTYGYTF TGTGCTAGTGGTTTGGTCCACGGGACAGGAACCTATGGCTACACCTTC
. . TRBJ2-5 TRBV20-1 CSAGRQKTQYF TGCAGTGCGGGTAGGCAAAAGACCCAGTACTTC
. . TRBJ2-2 TRBV6-4 CASSQTLADSNTGELFF TGTGCCAGCAGCCAAACCTTAGCGGACTCGAACACCGGGGAGCTGTTTTTT
. . TRBJ2-5 TRBV7-7 CASSPGFAQETQYF TGTGCTAGCAGCCCAGGGTTTGCCCAAGAGACCCAGTACTTC
. TRBD2 TRBJ2-3 TRBV5-8 CASGPGGGRRTDTQYF TGTGCCAGCGGCCCTGGGGGGGGACGAAGGACAGATACGCAGTATTTT
. . TRBJ2-2 TRBV21-1 CASSKAGAGGPLTGELFF TGTGCCAGCAGCAAAGCGGGAGCGGGAGGGCCCCTCACCGGGGAGCTGTTTTTT
. TRBD2 TRBJ2-1 TRBV25-1 CASRSGGGFHEQFF TGTGCCAGCAGGTCTGGGGGGGGGTTCCATGAGCAGTTCTTC
. . TRBJ2-7 TRBV19 CASSPSSGGYEQYF TGTGCCAGTAGCCCCAGTAGTGGGGGCTACGAGCAGTACTTC
. . TRBJ2-7 TRBV10-3 CAISEFGGSYEQYF TGTGCCATCAGTGAGTTCGGGGGAAGCTACGAGCAGTACTTC
. TRBD2 TRBJ2-1 TRBV24-1 CATSAAGRGYNEQFF TGTGCCACCAGTGCCGCGGGGAGGGGCTACAATGAGCAGTTCTTC
. . TRBJ2-5 TRBV29-1 CSVGGQAPRETQYF TGCAGCGTGGGAGGACAGGCCCCCCGAGAGACCCAGTACTTC
. TRBD2 TRBJ2-1 TRBV7-9 CASSLRLADNEQFF TGTGCCAGCAGCTTACGACTAGCGGACAATGAGCAGTTCTTC
. . TRBJ1-5 TRBV18 CASSPTRGGQPQHF TGTGCCAGCTCACCCACAAGGGGCGGGCAGCCCCAGCATTTT
. TRBD2 TRBJ2-5 TRBV5-6 CGSGRAGRETQYF TGCGGGAGCGGGAGGGCCGGTCGGGAGACCCAGTACTTC
. . TRBJ2-1 TRBV4-2 CASSQPLGEQFF TGTGCCAGCAGCCAGCCACTAGGGGAGCAGTTCTTC
once TRBD2 TRBJ2-5 TRBV10-3 CAISSRLAGGIETQYF TGTGCCATCAGCTCCCGACTAGCGGGAGGGATAGAGACCCAGTACTTC
. TRBD1 TRBJ1-1 TRBV7-3 CASSSTGDSEAFF TGTGCCAGCAGCTCCACAGGGGACTCTGAAGCTTTCTTT
. TRBD1 TRBJ2-5 TRBV18 CASSPRTGRETQYF TGTGCCAGCTCACCACGGACAGGGCGGGAGACCCAGTACTTC
. TRBD1 TRBJ1-1 TRBV6-5 CASSSRQGRVNTEAFF TGTGCCAGCAGTTCCCGACAGGGAAGGGTGAACACTGAAGCTTTCTTT